This is a list of T cell receptor beta chains from one sample in a study of cytomegalovirus exposure and HLA in healthy donors. Profiled with immunoSEQ multiplex PCR; TCRdb holds only in-frame clones, not every one. The data contain approximately 110,000 clones, 74% of them singletons. Sequenced material: PBMCs. The receptors here all came from a man between 50 and 59 years old in good health and CMV-seropositive. CDR3s include the opening cysteine and the closing phenylalanine or tryptophan. Fields, in order: J gene, D gene, V gene, clone size, CDR3 protein, CDR3 DNA. D genes are given only for firm matches. A row's size may be missing; if present it is once, few, many or a size class.

j_gene: TRBJ2-1
d_gene: TRBD2
v_gene: TRBV4-2
abundance: .
CDR3aa: CASSGSGSLNNEQFF
CDR3nt: TGTGCCAGCAGCGGCAGCGGGAGTCTAAACAATGAGCAGTTCTTC

j_gene: TRBJ2-7
d_gene: TRBD2
v_gene: TRBV4-1
abundance: few
CDR3aa: CASSQGTIRGGADEQYF
CDR3nt: TGCGCCAGCAGCCAAGGCACGATCCGCGGGGGGGCCGACGAGCAGTACTTC

j_gene: TRBJ2-7
d_gene: TRBD1
v_gene: TRBV18
abundance: .
CDR3aa: CASSLYGQGDYEQYF
CDR3nt: TGTGCCAGCTCACTTTACGGACAGGGGGATTACGAGCAGTACTTC

j_gene: TRBJ1-1
d_gene: TRBD1
v_gene: TRBV5-5
abundance: few
CDR3aa: CASSLEGQGVFWTEAFF
CDR3nt: TGTGCCAGCAGCTTGGAGGGACAGGGAGTTTTTTGGACTGAAGCTTTCTTT

j_gene: TRBJ1-3
d_gene: TRBD1
v_gene: TRBV9
abundance: .
CDR3aa: CASSVTGESGNTIYF
CDR3nt: TGTGCCAGCAGCGTCACAGGGGAATCTGGAAACACCATATATTTT

j_gene: TRBJ2-7
d_gene: TRBD2
v_gene: TRBV10-2
abundance: .
CDR3aa: CASSEETSGSTPYEQYF
CDR3nt: TGCGCCAGCAGTGAGGAGACTAGCGGGAGTACTCCCTACGAGCAGTACTTC

j_gene: TRBJ1-5
d_gene: .
v_gene: TRBV19
abundance: .
CDR3aa: CASVEAPNQPQHF
CDR3nt: TGTGCCAGCGTGGAGGCTCCCAATCAGCCCCAGCATTTT

j_gene: TRBJ2-3
d_gene: TRBD2
v_gene: TRBV7-9
abundance: .
CDR3aa: CASSLGTRSQYF
CDR3nt: TGTGCCAGCAGCTTGGGGACTAGATCGCAGTATTTT

j_gene: TRBJ1-6
d_gene: .
v_gene: TRBV9
abundance: .
CDR3aa: CASSVGGGVYNSPLHF
CDR3nt: TGTGCCAGCAGCGTAGGCGGGGGCGTCTATAATTCACCCCTCCACTTT

j_gene: TRBJ1-2
d_gene: TRBD1
v_gene: TRBV14
abundance: .
CDR3aa: CASSQRTGQGVGYTF
CDR3nt: TGTGCCAGCAGCCAAAGGACAGGGCAGGGTGTTGGCTACACCTTC

j_gene: TRBJ2-7
d_gene: .
v_gene: TRBV4-1
abundance: .
CDR3aa: CASSQRTGGFHSQPYEQYF
CDR3nt: TGCGCCAGCAGCCAAAGGACAGGAGGGTTCCATAGCCAACCCTACGAGCAGTACTTC

j_gene: TRBJ1-2
d_gene: .
v_gene: TRBV2
abundance: many
CDR3aa: CASSALESGYGYTF
CDR3nt: TGTGCCAGCAGTGCTCTCGAGAGCGGCTATGGCTACACCTTC

j_gene: TRBJ1-5
d_gene: TRBD1
v_gene: TRBV19
abundance: .
CDR3aa: CASSPRQGIFNQPQHF
CDR3nt: TGTGCCAGTAGTCCACGACAGGGGATTTTCAATCAGCCCCAGCATTTT

j_gene: TRBJ2-5
d_gene: .
v_gene: TRBV4-2
abundance: .
CDR3aa: CASSQEMREYQETQYF
CDR3nt: TGTGCCAGCAGCCAAGAAATGAGGGAATACCAAGAGACCCAGTACTTC

j_gene: TRBJ2-1
d_gene: TRBD2
v_gene: TRBV14
abundance: .
CDR3aa: CASSQDTSGYNEQFF
CDR3nt: TGTGCCAGCAGCCAAGATACTAGCGGCTACAATGAGCAGTTCTTC

j_gene: TRBJ1-1
d_gene: TRBD1
v_gene: TRBV5-1
abundance: .
CDR3aa: CASSSGQMNTEAFF
CDR3nt: TGCGCCAGCAGCTCGGGACAGATGAACACTGAAGCTTTCTTT

j_gene: TRBJ1-4
d_gene: .
v_gene: TRBV12-5
abundance: .
CDR3aa: CASGLVLSGDNEKLFF
CDR3nt: TGTGCTAGTGGTTTGGTACTGTCAGGGGATAATGAAAAACTGTTTTTT

j_gene: TRBJ2-3
d_gene: TRBD1
v_gene: TRBV2
abundance: once
CDR3aa: CASSPGQPTDTQYF
CDR3nt: TGTGCCAGCAGTCCGGGACAGCCCACAGATACGCAGTATTTT

j_gene: TRBJ2-7
d_gene: .
v_gene: TRBV7-2
abundance: .
CDR3aa: CASSLFQGLGYEQYF
CDR3nt: TGTGCCAGCAGCTTATTTCAGGGTTTAGGCTACGAGCAGTACTTC

j_gene: TRBJ1-2
d_gene: TRBD1
v_gene: TRBV19
abundance: few
CDR3aa: CASSKDRGSLYGYTF
CDR3nt: TGTGCCAGTAGCAAGGACAGGGGATCTCTCTATGGCTACACCTTC

j_gene: TRBJ1-5
d_gene: .
v_gene: TRBV4-1
abundance: once
CDR3aa: CASSQRTGASSLNQPQHF
CDR3nt: TGCGCCAGCAGCCAACGTACAGGAGCATCTTCTCTCAATCAGCCCCAGCATTTT

j_gene: TRBJ1-3
d_gene: TRBD1
v_gene: TRBV19
abundance: .
CDR3aa: CASSADRVHGNTIYF
CDR3nt: TGTGCCAGTAGTGCCGACAGGGTCCACGGAAACACCATATATTTT

j_gene: TRBJ1-3
d_gene: .
v_gene: TRBV9
abundance: .
CDR3aa: CASSEWPSQGRNTIYF
CDR3nt: TGTGCCAGCAGCGAGTGGCCATCGCAGGGCCGAAACACCATATATTTT

j_gene: TRBJ2-1
d_gene: TRBD2
v_gene: TRBV11-2
abundance: .
CDR3aa: CASSLVRGGGEQFF
CDR3nt: TGTGCCAGCAGCTTAGTCCGGGGGGGCGGTGAGCAGTTCTTC

j_gene: TRBJ1-4
d_gene: .
v_gene: TRBV21-1
abundance: .
CDR3aa: CASQEGTNEKLFF
CDR3nt: TGTGCCAGTCAGGAGGGGACTAATGAAAAACTGTTTTTT